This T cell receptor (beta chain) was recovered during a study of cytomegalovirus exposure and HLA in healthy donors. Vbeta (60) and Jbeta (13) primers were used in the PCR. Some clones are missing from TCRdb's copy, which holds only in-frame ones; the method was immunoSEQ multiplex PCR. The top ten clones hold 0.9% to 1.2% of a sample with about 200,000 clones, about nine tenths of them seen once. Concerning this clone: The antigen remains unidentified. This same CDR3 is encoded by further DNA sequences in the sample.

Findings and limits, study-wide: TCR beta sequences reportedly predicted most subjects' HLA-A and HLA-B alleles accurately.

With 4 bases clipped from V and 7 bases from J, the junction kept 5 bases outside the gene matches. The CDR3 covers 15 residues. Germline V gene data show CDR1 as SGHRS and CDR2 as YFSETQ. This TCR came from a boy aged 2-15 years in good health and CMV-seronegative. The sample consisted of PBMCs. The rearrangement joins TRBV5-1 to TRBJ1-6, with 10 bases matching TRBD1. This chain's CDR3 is CASSPGTGVNSPLHF. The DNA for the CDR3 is TGCGCCAGCAGCCCAGGGACAGGGGTCAATTCACCCCTCCACTTT.